This T cell receptor (beta chain) is from a study of T cells in localized non-small cell lung cancer. General study findings and limits: Longer overall survival accompanied higher blood T cell density.

Here immunoSEQ multiplex PCR was the method, and the copy in TCRdb shows in-frame clones only, minus some. The sample contains 40,000 or so clones, approximately 83% of which appear only once. The CDR3 loop spans 15 amino acids. The V and J ends lost 4 bases and 3 bases, in that order; junction bases with no gene match: 8. Germline V gives CDR1 SQVTM, CDR2 ANQGSEA. With regard to this clone: As yet, its antigen is unknown.

The sample in question was peripheral blood, obtained before any cancer treatment. The TCR originated in a man aged 40 to 75 with stage I lung adenocarcinoma. The chain combines TRBV29-1 with TRBJ1-4; TRBD1 agrees at 7 bases. CDR3 nucleotide sequence: TGCAGCGTTGCGGGACAGAATACTGCTAATGAAAAACTGTTTTTT. Translation: CSVAGQNTANEKLFF.